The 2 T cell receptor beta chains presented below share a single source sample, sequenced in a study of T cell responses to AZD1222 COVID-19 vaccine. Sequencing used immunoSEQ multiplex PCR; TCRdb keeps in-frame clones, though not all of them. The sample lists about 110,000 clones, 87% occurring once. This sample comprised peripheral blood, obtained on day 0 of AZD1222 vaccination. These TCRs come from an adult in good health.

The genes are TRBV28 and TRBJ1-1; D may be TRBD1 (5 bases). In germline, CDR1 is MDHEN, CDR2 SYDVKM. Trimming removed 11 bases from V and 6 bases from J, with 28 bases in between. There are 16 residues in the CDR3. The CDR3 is CACQPPGGGDSPEAFF. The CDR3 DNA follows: TGTGCCTGCCAACCTCCTGGTGGGGGGGATAGCCCTGAAGCTTTCTTT. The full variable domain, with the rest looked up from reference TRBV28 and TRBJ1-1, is DVKVTQSSRYLVKRTGEKVFLECVQDMDHENMFWYRQDPGLGLRLIYFSYDVKMKEKGDIPEGYSVSREKKERFSLILESASTNQTSMYLCACQPPGGGDSPEAFFGQGTRLTVV.

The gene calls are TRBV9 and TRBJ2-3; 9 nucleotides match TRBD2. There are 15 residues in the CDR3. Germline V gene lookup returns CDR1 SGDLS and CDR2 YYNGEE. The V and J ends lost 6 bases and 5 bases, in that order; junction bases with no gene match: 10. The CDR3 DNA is TGTGCCAGCACCCTCTCATGGCGGGGGGGAGATACGCAGTATTTT. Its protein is CASTLSWRGGDTQYF.